Following are 21 T cell receptor beta chains from one sample sequenced in a study of molecular identifiers for immune sequencing clone quantification (dated by TCRdb to the late 2010s). The library was produced with PCR. These reads were obtained on a NextSeq 500. The raw public reads went through TCRdb reprocessing: fastp at Q25, MiXCR clone calling, in-frame beta chains kept. Identical CDR3 protein sequences are pooled into one entry, listed with their most common genes and DNA. This sample gives approximately 500,000 distinct CDR3 sequences in total; around 23% of them show up just once. Approximately 0.76% of the sample rests with the top ten. Sequencing was carried out using naive CD8+ T cells from blood, with Jurkat cell RNA spiked in. In light of the paper, this sample's cell subset or site label describes: FACS-sorted CD8+CD4-CCR7+CD45RA+ naive T cells. The receptors were gathered from a human donor in good health. Some libraries in this study had Jurkat cell RNA spiked in.

This clonotype was picked up a small number of times. The chain joins TRBV6-2 or TRBV6-3 to TRBJ2-3; possibly TRBD1 for D (5 bases). V gave up 7 bases and J gave up 2 bases, with 10 bases separating them. The CDR3 length is 13 residues. Germline values: CDR1 MNHEY, CDR2 SVGEGT. CDR3 nucleotides: TGTGCCAGCAATTTGGGGCACACAGATACGCAGTATTTT. Amino acid sequence: CASNLGHTDTQYF.

The V and J genes are TRBV7-9 and TRBJ1-1, with 8 bases that match TRBD1. The CDR3 runs 16 residues. CDR1 and CDR2 (germline): SEHNR, FQNEAQ (reference sequence). Trimming at V came to 2 bases and at J to 3 bases, leaving 8 bases not matched to a gene. CDR3 protein: CASSLPRTGSDTEAFF. CDR3 nucleotides: TGTGCCAGCAGCTTACCGAGGACAGGGTCGGACACTGAAGCTTTCTTT.

Of note for this clonotype: One end of the junction fails to match germline, which may point to a read error. The J gene is TRBJ2-7, the V gene TRBV20-1, with 7 bases identical to TRBD1. Germline assignment: CDR1 DFQATT and CDR2 SNEGSKA (reference sequence). The CDR3 loop spans 14 amino acids. The CDR3 DNA reads TGCAGTGCTAGGTCGGGACAGAATTCCTACGGGCAGTACTTC. It codes for CSARSGQNSYGQYF.

The V and J genes are TRBV27 and TRBJ2-7, with D possibly being TRBD1 (5 bases). The V gene lost 8 bases and the J gene lost 2 bases, with 10 bases spanning the gap. Germline values: CDR1 MNHEY, CDR2 SMNVEV (reference sequence). The CDR3 is made up of 12 amino acids. CDR3 region: CASGHPTYEQYF. The CDR3 coding sequence is TGTGCCAGCGGACACCCGACCTACGAGCAGTACTTC.

In its sample, this clonotype was seen many times. DNA of the CDR3: TGTGCCAGCACCGCAGATGAAGACTTCATGAACACTGAAGCTTTCTTT. Its protein product is CASTADEDFMNTEAFF. The chain combines TRBV5-6 with TRBJ1-1; D not resolved. Germline V CDR1 and CDR2: SGHDT, YYEEEE. V was pared by 6 bases and J by 0 bases, with 18 bases between. The CDR3 runs to 16 residues.

The rearrangement joins TRBV12-3 or TRBV12-4 to TRBJ1-6; no reliable D call. The CDR3 runs to 16 residues. V lost 3 bases and J lost 0, with 9 bases in between. The DNA of the CDR3 is TGTGCCAGCAGTTTCCCGGGCAGCTCCTATAATTCACCCCTCCACTTT. Its protein is CASSFPGSSYNSPLHF.

As for this clonotype: Since a much larger clone is just one base distant, this may be a read error. The chain carries TRBV6-5 and TRBJ2-3, with a weak D call TRBD2 (6 bases). The CDR3 runs to 14 residues. Germline V gene data show CDR1 as MNHEY and CDR2 as SVGAGI. The CDR3 loop reads CAGSYGGPTDTQYF. As DNA, the CDR3 is TGTGCCGGCAGTTACGGGGGACCGACAGATACGCAGTATTTT.

This clonotype occurred many times. This sequence joins TRBV4-3 and TRBJ1-4, with D unresolved. The V end was cut by 3 bases, the J end by 4 bases, with 9 bases between. The CDR3 loop spans 14 amino acids. Germline CDR1 LGHNA, CDR2 YSLEER. CDR3 nucleotides: TGCGCCAGCAGCCAGCGGAGATATAATGAAAAACTGTTTTTT. This translates into CASSQRRYNEKLFF.

This clonotype was picked up many times. The chain couples TRBV2 to TRBJ2-1; 8 bases fit TRBD2. Looked up from germline, CDR1 is SNHLY and CDR2 is FYNNEI. The CDR3 runs to 15 residues. V lost 3 bases and J lost 0; bases outside the gene matches: 1. This CDR3 is CASSDGTSSYNEQFF. In DNA, the CDR3 is TGTGCCAGCAGTGATGGGACTAGCTCCTACAATGAGCAGTTCTTC.

The genes are TRBV6-5 and TRBJ2-7, with D hard to call. The V end was cut by 9 bases, the J end by 2 bases, with 17 bases between. Germline V CDR1 and CDR2: MNHEY, SVGAGI. CDR3 length: 14 residues. The CDR3 loop reads CASNGVNNAYEQYF. The CDR3, as DNA: TGTGCCAGTAATGGAGTAAATAATGCCTACGAGCAGTACTTC.

This clonotype was observed at least ten times. The rearrangement uses TRBV28 and TRBJ1-5, with D uncertain. The CDR3 runs to 14 residues. The V and J ends lost 5 bases and 2 bases respectively, with 10 bases between them. From germline, CDR1 is MDHEN and CDR2 SYDVKM. The CDR3 nucleotides are TGTGCCAGCAGTCCAAACAGACGCAATCAGCCCCAGCATTTT. Translation: CASSPNRRNQPQHF.

This clonotype was recorded a few times. The V call is TRBV9, the J call TRBJ2-1, with D possibly being TRBD1 or TRBD2 (5 bases each). The CDR3 spans 13 residues. Germline V gives CDR1 SGDLS, CDR2 YYNGEE. Trimming cost V 0 bases and J 5 bases, with 6 bases left between them. As DNA, the CDR3 is TGTGCCAGCAGCGTAGAGGGACACAATGAGCAGTTCTTC. This translates into CASSVEGHNEQFF. Using reference TRBV9 and TRBJ2-1 for the parts outside the CDR3, the full variable domain is DSGVTQTPKHLITATGQRVTLRCSPRSGDLSVYWYQQSLDQGLQFLIQYYNGEERAKGNILERFSAQQFPDLHSELNLSSLELGDSALYFCASSVEGHNEQFFGPGTRLTVL.

This clonotype was detected only a few times. The rearrangement links TRBV24-1 to TRBJ2-2; D perhaps matches TRBD1 (6 bases). The CDR3 consists of 16 residues. Germline CDR1 is KGHDR and CDR2 is SFDVKD. Trimming left V 4 bases short and J 4 bases short, with 15 bases between. The CDR3 DNA reads TGTGCCACCAGTGAATGGGCGGACAGCGGCACCGGGGAGCTGTTTTTT. Translation gives CATSEWADSGTGELFF.

The chain uses TRBV20-1 and TRBJ2-7; TRBD2 might be the D (6 bases). With 0 bases removed from V and 0 bases from J, the gap between germline ends came to 12 bases. Germline V gives CDR1 DFQATT, CDR2 SNEGSKA (reference sequence). The CDR3 consists of 15 residues. As DNA, the CDR3 is TGCAGTGCTAGAGATTCGTGGGGACTCTCCTACGAGCAGTACTTC. This translates into CSARDSWGLSYEQYF.

About this clonotype: Relative to the germline gene, one junction end is altered; a read error may explain this. In DNA form, the CDR3 reads TGCAGCCTCTCTAGCCTGGGCGTGGAGCTGTTATTT. Translating it yields CSLSSLGVELLF. J is TRBJ2-2 and V is TRBV29-1; D may be TRBD2 (5 bases). Germline V CDR1 and CDR2: SQVTM, ANQGSEA. CDR3 size: 12 residues.

With regard to this clonotype: With a much larger clone just one base away, this may be a read error. V usage is TRBV4-2 and J usage is TRBJ2-7, with D perhaps TRBD1 or TRBD2 (6 bases each). The CDR3 is 15 residues long. Germline assignment: CDR1 LGHNA and CDR2 YNFKEQ. V shed 1 base and J shed 6 bases, with 16 bases lying between them. CDR3: CASSQADGGTSEQYF. The CDR3, as DNA: TGTGCCAGCAGCCAAGCGGACGGGGGCACCTCCGAGCAGTACTTC.

In regard to this clonotype: Given a much more abundant clone one base away, this may be a read error. V usage is TRBV5-1 and J usage is TRBJ1-1, with TRBD1 as a possible D gene (5 bases). Trimming removed 4 bases from V and 3 bases from J, with 16 bases in between. The CDR3 has 15 amino acids. Germline V gives CDR1 SGHRS, CDR2 YFSETQ. CDR3 in amino acids: CASSTMTDMHTEAFF. The CDR3 coding sequence is TGCGCCAGCAGCACAATGACAGATATGCACACTGAAGCTTTCTTT.

The chain links TRBV23-1 to TRBJ2-7; the match to TRBD2 covers 9 bases. TRBV23-1 is noted as an ORF with a role that remains uncertain. The CDR3 spans 16 residues. V gave up 8 bases and J gave up 7 bases; unmatched junction bases: 18. The CDR3 here is CASRGGETDPPLEQYF. For the CDR3, the DNA is TGCGCCAGCCGCGGGGGGGAGACAGACCCGCCTTTGGAGCAGTACTTC.

The V gene is TRBV2, the J gene TRBJ1-2; TRBD1 might be the D (5 bases). This CDR3 has 14 amino acids. Germline CDR1 SNHLY, CDR2 FYNNEI. V dropped 2 bases and J dropped 5 bases, with 12 bases sitting between them. In nucleotides, the CDR3 is TGTGCCAGCAGTGAACCGGACAAATGGTATGGCTACACCTTC. It translates to CASSEPDKWYGYTF.

This chain joins TRBV6-2 or TRBV6-3 and TRBJ1-1; 10 bases line up with TRBD1. CDR1 MNHEY and CDR2 SVGEGT come from the germline V gene. Trimming removed 2 bases from V and 0 bases from J; junction bases left unmatched: 6. CDR3 length: 17 amino acids. The chain's CDR3 is CASSYGGQGIVNTEAFF. The CDR3 coding sequence is TGTGCCAGCAGTTACGGGGGACAGGGGATAGTGAACACTGAAGCTTTCTTT.

This clonotype has just one count. A much larger clone lies one base from this, so it may be a read error. The chain uses TRBV5-6 and TRBJ2-7; a weak D match, TRBD2 (5 bases). The V end was cut by 7 bases, the J end by 1 base, with 21 bases between. This CDR3 has 16 residues. Germline V lookup: CDR1 SGHDT, CDR2 YYEEEE. The DNA for the CDR3 is TGTGCCAGCGGCCCCGCTTCGGGAAGGGTGTCCTACGAGCAGTACTTC. Its translation: CASGPASGRVSYEQYF.